This entry is about one T cell receptor (beta chain). Its target is unknown. The Oncomine TCR Beta short-read assay sequenced DNA from cultured CD4+ T cells. Genomic DNA was extracted from cultured CD4+ T cells. MiXCR, applied by TCRdb to the PCR reads, yields one record per CDR3 protein. This table holds some 8,600 distinct CDR3 sequences, about two fifths found once. Trimming removed 6 bases at V and 1 base at J, with 15 bases between. The CDR3 is 15 amino acids. Germline V CDR1 and CDR2: SGHAT, FQNNGV. The data stem from a study of vaccination and CD4 T cells after COVID-19. Study-level information: The cells in question were stimulated using overlapping spike peptides derived from SARS-CoV-2, HCoV-NL63, HCoV-OC43 and HCoV-229E.

Treatment in this sample: roughly ten-day PBMC culture with coronavirus spike peptide pools or control peptides (ViraFEST assay). Collection of the unexposed donor's CD4+ T cells took place before the COVID-19 pandemic (2011-2018). ViraFEST stimulated the growth of antigen-specific T cells using peptide pools and subsequently profiled their TCRs by sequencing. Each well received 2 million to 2.5 million PBMCs, cultured with around 10 IU/ml IL-2 and roughly 9 ug/ml peptide pools. Medium was half-exchanged with fresh IL-2 medium on days 3 and 7. The chain links TRBV11-2 to TRBJ2-5; possibly TRBD2 for D (6 bases). Sequencing was done on a sample of CD4+ T cells from blood, cultured in vitro. This TCR derives from a human donor in good health. The CDR3 spells CASSLLLGGQETQYF. In DNA form, the CDR3 reads TGTGCCAGCAGTTTACTTTTGGGGGGCCAAGAGACCCAGTACTTC.